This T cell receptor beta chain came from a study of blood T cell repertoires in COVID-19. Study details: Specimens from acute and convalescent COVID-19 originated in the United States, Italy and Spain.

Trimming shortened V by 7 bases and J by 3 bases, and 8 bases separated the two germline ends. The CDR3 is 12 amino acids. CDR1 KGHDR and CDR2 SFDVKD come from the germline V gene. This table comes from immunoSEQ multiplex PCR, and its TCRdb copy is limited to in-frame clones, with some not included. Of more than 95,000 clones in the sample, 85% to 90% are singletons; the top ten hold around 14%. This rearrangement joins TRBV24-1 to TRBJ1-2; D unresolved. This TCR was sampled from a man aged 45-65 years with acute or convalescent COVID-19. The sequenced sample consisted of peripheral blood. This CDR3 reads CATSSGYYGYTF. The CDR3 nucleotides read TGTGCCACCAGCAGCGGTTACTATGGCTACACCTTC.